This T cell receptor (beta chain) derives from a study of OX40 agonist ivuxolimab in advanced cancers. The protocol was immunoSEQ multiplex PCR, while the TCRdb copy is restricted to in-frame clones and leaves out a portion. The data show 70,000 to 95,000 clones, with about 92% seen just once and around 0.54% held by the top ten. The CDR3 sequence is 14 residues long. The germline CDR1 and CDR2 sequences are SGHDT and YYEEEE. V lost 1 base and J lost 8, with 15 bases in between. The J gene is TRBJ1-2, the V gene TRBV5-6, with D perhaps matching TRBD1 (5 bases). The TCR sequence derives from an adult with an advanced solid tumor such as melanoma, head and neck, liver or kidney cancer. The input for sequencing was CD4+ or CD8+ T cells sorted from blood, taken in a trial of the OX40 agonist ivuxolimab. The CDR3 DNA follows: TGTGCCAGCAGCTTGTATGGGGGTGTGGGAGGCTACACCTTC. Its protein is CASSLYGGVGGYTF. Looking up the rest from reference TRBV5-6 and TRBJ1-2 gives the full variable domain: DAGVTQSPTHLIKTRGQQVTLRCSPKSGHDTVSWYQQALGQGPQFIFQYYEEEERQRGNFPDRFSGHQFPNYSSELNVNALLLGDSALYLCASSLYGGVGGYTFGSGTRLTVV.